This TCR beta chain was retrieved from a study of T-cell memory formation after mild COVID-19. Overall study: There were largely donor-specific TCR clusters.

V lost 0 bases to trimming and J lost 5 bases, with 13 bases between them. This CDR3 spans 15 amino acids. The V gene's germline CDR1 is SQVTM and CDR2 ANQGSEA. Constant-segment primers served in 5'RACE that generated TCR alpha and TCR beta cDNA libraries bearing sample barcodes and UMIs. A single record per CDR3 protein comes from TCRdb applying MiXCR to the 5' RACE reads. Among around 370,000 distinct CDR3 sequences, roughly 21% were seen once, and the ten largest hold under 15%. This clonotype turned up a few times. The antigen is unknown. Study results and limitations: CD8+ contracting clones occupied EMRA, while CD4+ ones occupied mainly CM and EM. There were some responding clones in pre-infection memory, which suggested that cross-reactive memory had joined.

Sequenced sample: PBMCs or a T cell subset sorted from them (not recorded which). The V and J genes are TRBV29-1 and TRBJ2-2, with D tentatively TRBD1 (5 bases). This TCR came from an adult woman who had mild COVID-19 (a few samples of this study predate the infection). Cell type and time point are not known. The CDR3 DNA follows: TGCAGCGTTGAAGATGTGGCAGGGATGACCGGGGAGCTGTTTTTT. Residues: CSVEDVAGMTGELFF.